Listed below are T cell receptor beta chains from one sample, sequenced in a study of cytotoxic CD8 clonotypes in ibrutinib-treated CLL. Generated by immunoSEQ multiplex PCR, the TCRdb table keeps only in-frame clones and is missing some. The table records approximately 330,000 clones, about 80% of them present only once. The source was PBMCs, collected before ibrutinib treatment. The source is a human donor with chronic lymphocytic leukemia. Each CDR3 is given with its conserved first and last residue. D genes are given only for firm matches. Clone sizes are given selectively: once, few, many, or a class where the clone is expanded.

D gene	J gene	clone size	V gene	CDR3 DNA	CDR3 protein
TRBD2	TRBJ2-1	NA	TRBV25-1	TGTGCCAGCAGTGAATACACTAGCGGAGATGGCGAGCAGTTCTTC	CASSEYTSGDGEQFF
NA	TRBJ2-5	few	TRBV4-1	TGCGCCAGCAGCCAAGACGGGAGAAGCCAAGAGACCCAGTACTTC	CASSQDGRSQETQYF
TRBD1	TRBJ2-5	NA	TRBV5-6	TGTGCCAGCAGCCAGACAGGGGTTAGTTCGGAGACCCAGTACTTC	CASSQTGVSSETQYF
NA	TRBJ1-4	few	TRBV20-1	TGCAGTGCTAGAAACATGAAACTGTTTTTT	CSARNMKLFF
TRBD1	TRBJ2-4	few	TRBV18	TGTGCCAGCTCACCTGGGACAGGGAGGGAGGCAAACATTCAGTACTTC	CASSPGTGREANIQYF
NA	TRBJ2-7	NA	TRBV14	TGTGCCAGCAGCCAAGTTGGCAGGGTGTACGAGCAGTACTTC	CASSQVGRVYEQYF
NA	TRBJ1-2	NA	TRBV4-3	TGCGCCAGCAGCCAACCTTTCGGCTCATCCAACCGGGATGGCTACACCTTC	CASSQPFGSSNRDGYTF
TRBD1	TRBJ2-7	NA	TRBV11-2	TGTGCCAGCAGCTTAGCACCCGGGACAGGTCGCTACGAGCAGTACTTC	CASSLAPGTGRYEQYF
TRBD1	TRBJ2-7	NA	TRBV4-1	TGCGCCAGCAGCCAACGTCCGGGACAGGGGAACGAGCAGTACTTC	CASSQRPGQGNEQYF
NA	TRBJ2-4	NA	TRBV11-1	TGTGCCAGCAGTATAGGCAAAAACATTCAGTACTTC	CASSIGKNIQYF
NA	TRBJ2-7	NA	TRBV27	TGTGCCAGCAGGGACCTCGGGAGAGGGTACGAGCAGTACTTC	CASRDLGRGYEQYF
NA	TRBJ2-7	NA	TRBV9	TGTGCCAGCAGCGCCCTAGGGGACCCCCGCTCCTACGAGCAGTACTTC	CASSALGDPRSYEQYF
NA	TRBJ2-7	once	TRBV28	TGTGCCAGCACCCCTTCAGTAAACAGGCTCGACGAGCAGTACTTC	CASTPSVNRLDEQYF
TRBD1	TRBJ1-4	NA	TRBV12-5	TGTGCTAGTGGTTTGGACGACAGGGGCCCCGTTTTT	CASGLDDRGPVF
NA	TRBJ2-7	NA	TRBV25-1	TGTGCCAGCAGTTTCGACCCCTACGAGCAGTACTTC	CASSFDPYEQYF
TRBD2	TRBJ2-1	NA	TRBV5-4	TGTGCCAGCAGTTTGGCCAATATAGCGGGAGGGCCCCACAATGAGCAGTTCTTC	CASSLANIAGGPHNEQFF
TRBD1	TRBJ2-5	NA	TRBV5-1	TGCGCCAGCAGCTCCAAACAGGGGCAGCCCCAAGAGACCCAGTACTTC	CASSSKQGQPQETQYF
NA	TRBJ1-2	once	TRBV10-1	TGCGCCTGGGTAGGGCCTCACTATGGCTACACCTTC	CAWVGPHYGYTF
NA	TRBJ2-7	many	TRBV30	TGTGCCTGGAGTGTAAAGGTAGACGAGCAGTACTTC	CAWSVKVDEQYF
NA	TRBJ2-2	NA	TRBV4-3	TGCGCCAGCAGACACTCGAGGGCGCTAAGGTCCGGGGAGCTGTTTTTT	CASRHSRALRSGELFF
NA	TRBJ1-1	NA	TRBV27	TGTGCCAGCAGTTTTGGGACAACTCCGAACACTGAAGCTTTCTTT	CASSFGTTPNTEAFF
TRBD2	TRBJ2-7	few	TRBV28	TGTGCCAGCAGTTTTCTAGCGGGGGCCTACGAGCAGTACTTC	CASSFLAGAYEQYF
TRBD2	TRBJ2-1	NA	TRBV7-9	TGTGCCAGCAGCTCAAGACTAGCGGGACATGCAGACAATGAGCAGTTCTTC	CASSSRLAGHADNEQFF
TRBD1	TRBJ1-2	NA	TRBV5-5	TGTGCCAGCAGCTTAAGACAGGGGGGCCCCTATGGCTACACCTTC	CASSLRQGGPYGYTF
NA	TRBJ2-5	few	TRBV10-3	TGTGCCATCACGGAACAGTGGGGAGAGACCCAGTACTTC	CAITEQWGETQYF
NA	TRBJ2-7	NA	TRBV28	TGTGCCAGCAGTTTAGGGAGGACAGGTGTTATGTGGGAGCAGTACTTC	CASSLGRTGVMWEQYF
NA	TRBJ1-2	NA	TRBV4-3	TGCGCCAGCAGCCAAGATGGCATCGGTGGCTACACCTTC	CASSQDGIGGYTF
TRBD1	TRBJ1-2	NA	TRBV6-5	TGTGCCAGCAGTTCCTCGACAGGGAGCTATGGCTACACCTTC	CASSSSTGSYGYTF
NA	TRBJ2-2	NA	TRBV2	TGTGCCAGCAGTGAAGTTCGCATCGTGGGGACCGGGGAGCTGTTTTTT	CASSEVRIVGTGELFF
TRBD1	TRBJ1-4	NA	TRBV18	TGTGCCAGCTCACCCCGTCCCGGGACAGGGGTGTCAAAAGTCGGAAAACTGTTTTTT	CASSPRPGTGVSKVGKLFF
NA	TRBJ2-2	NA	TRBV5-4	TGTGCCAGCAGCTTGGGGCTGAACACCGGGGAGCTGTTTTTT	CASSLGLNTGELFF
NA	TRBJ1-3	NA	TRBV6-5	TGTGCCAGCAGTACCCGGACGGTACTCGGAAACACCATATATTTT	CASSTRTVLGNTIYF
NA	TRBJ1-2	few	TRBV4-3	TGCGCCAGCAGCCAAGATTTGGCAGGAAATGGCTACACCTTC	CASSQDLAGNGYTF
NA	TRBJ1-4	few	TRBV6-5	TGTGCCAGCAGTTACGCAGGGTCAGGAGAAAAACTGTTTTTT	CASSYAGSGEKLFF
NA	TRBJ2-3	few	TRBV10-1	TGCGCCAGCAGTCCGACAGCTAGCACAGATACGCAGTATTTT	CASSPTASTDTQYF
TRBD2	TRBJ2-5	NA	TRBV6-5	TGTGCCAGCAGTTACGGCCTAGCGGGAGTAGAGACCCAGTACTTC	CASSYGLAGVETQYF
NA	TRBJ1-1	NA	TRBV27	TGTGCCAGCAGTAAGAAGGGTCTAGTTCGTACTGAAGCTTTCTTT	CASSKKGLVRTEAFF
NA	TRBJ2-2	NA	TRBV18	TGTGCCAGCTCACCTACAGGCGGGGCCCCCGGGGAGCTGTTTTTT	CASSPTGGAPGELFF
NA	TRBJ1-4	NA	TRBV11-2	TGTGCCAGCAGCTTAGTAGGGGTGGGGCACCCAGCTCAAAAACTGTTTTTT	CASSLVGVGHPAQKLFF
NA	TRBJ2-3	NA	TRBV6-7	TGTGCCAGCAGTTCACCCAGGGTCAGGGATGATACGCAGTATTTT	CASSSPRVRDDTQYF
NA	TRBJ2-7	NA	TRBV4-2	TGTGCCAGCAGCCAAGGAGGTTTTGGGCGTAAGGCCTACGAGCAGTACTTC	CASSQGGFGRKAYEQYF
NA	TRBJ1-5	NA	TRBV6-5	TGTGCCAGCCGAGGAGGAGGTCAGCCCCAGCATTTT	CASRGGGQPQHF
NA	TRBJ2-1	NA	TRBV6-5	TGTGCCAGCACCGACTACCTGGCAGGTGAGCAGTTCTTC	CASTDYLAGEQFF
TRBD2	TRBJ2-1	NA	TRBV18	TGTGCCAGCTCCGATTTTAGCGGGATAGGCTACAATGAGCAGTTCTTC	CASSDFSGIGYNEQFF
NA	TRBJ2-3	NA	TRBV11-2	TGTGCCAGCAGCTTATGGATCGGGATTGTTACAGATACGCAGTATTTT	CASSLWIGIVTDTQYF
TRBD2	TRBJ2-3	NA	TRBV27	TGTGCCAGCAGTTTACTAGCGGGAGTAGATACGCAGTATTTT	CASSLLAGVDTQYF
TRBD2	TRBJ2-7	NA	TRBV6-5	TGTGCCAGCAGGCGACTAGCGCCGCCGGTAGAGCAGTACTTC	CASRRLAPPVEQYF
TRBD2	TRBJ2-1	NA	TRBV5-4	TGTGCCAGCAGCTTGAACGGACTAGCGGGAGGGCTCTACAATGAGCAGTTCTTC	CASSLNGLAGGLYNEQFF
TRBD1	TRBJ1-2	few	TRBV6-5	TGTGCCAGCAGTTACCTGACAGGGCGAGGCTATGGCTACACCTTC	CASSYLTGRGYGYTF
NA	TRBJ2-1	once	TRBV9	TGTGCCAGCAGCGTAGCTCAGCCCAGCTCCTACAATGAGCAGTTCTTC	CASSVAQPSSYNEQFF
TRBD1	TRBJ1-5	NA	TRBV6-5	TGTGCCAGCAGGGTCAGACAGGGGGCTAATCAGCCCCAGCATTTT	CASRVRQGANQPQHF
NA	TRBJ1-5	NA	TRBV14	TGTGCCAGCAGCCTAAGAGGGGGCAATCAGCCCCAGCATTTT	CASSLRGGNQPQHF
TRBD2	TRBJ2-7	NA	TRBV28	TGTGCCAGCGTTAGCGGGAGCTCCTACGAGCAGTACTTC	CASVSGSSYEQYF
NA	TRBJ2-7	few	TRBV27	TGTGCCAGCAGTTTATCGAAGGGAGCCCCCTACGAGCAGTACTTC	CASSLSKGAPYEQYF
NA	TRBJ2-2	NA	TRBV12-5	TGTGCTAGTGGACCGTTCAGGGGAGCTGCCGGGGAGCTGTTTTTT	CASGPFRGAAGELFF
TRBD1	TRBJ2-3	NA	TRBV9	TGTGCCAGCAGCGTAGGAGGACAGGGGGGCACAGATACGCAGTATTTT	CASSVGGQGGTDTQYF